These 19 T cell receptor beta chains were all obtained from the same sample, sequenced in a study of technical replicates of blood from a few donors. Some clones are missing from TCRdb's copy, which holds only in-frame ones; the method was immunoSEQ multiplex PCR. The sample yields over 55,000 clones, roughly 86% seen once. The sequenced sample was PBMCs. The receptors were sampled from a human donor in good health. Some clones in this sample may be carry-over from other donors' samples.

In this sample, this clone turned up a few times. V and J are TRBV7-2 and TRBJ2-1, with a weak D call TRBD1 (6 bases). CDR3 length: 14 amino acids. Germline CDR1 is SGHTA and CDR2 is FQGNSA. V lost 3 bases and J 3 bases, leaving 9 bases between the germline ends. The DNA for the CDR3 is TGTGCCAGCAGCTTCCGGGACAACTACAATGAGCAGTTCTTC. It codes for CASSFRDNYNEQFF.

This chain links TRBV6-5 with TRBJ2-2; 9 bases are shared with TRBD2. Germline CDR1 is MNHEY and CDR2 is SVGAGI. This CDR3 has 15 amino acids. Germline trimming cut 6 bases from V and 3 bases from J; bases unmatched to any gene: 5. The CDR3: CASRSGGPDTGELFF. The CDR3 region has the DNA TGTGCCAGCAGGAGCGGGGGGCCTGACACCGGGGAGCTGTTTTTT.

The V and J genes are TRBV19 and TRBJ1-6; 9 nucleotides align to TRBD1. Unmatched junction bases numbered 6, after V lost 7 bases and J lost 2 bases. This CDR3 has 16 amino acids. From germline, CDR1 is LNHDA and CDR2 SQIVND (reference sequence). The CDR3 coding sequence is TGTGCCAGTACCATACAGGGGGCCGCCTATAATTCACCCCTCCACTTT. Protein product: CASTIQGAAYNSPLHF.

The V gene is TRBV6-6, the J gene TRBJ2-5; D is uncertain. The CDR3 is 16 amino acids. Germline-derived CDR1 and CDR2 are MNHNY and SVGAGI (reference sequence). V lost 3 bases and J lost 5, with 19 bases in between. The CDR3: CASSYIRPWALETQYF. The DNA of the CDR3 is TGTGCCAGCAGTTATATACGTCCGTGGGCATTGGAGACCCAGTACTTC.

V and J are TRBV6-5 and TRBJ1-5, with D perhaps TRBD1 (6 bases). Germline CDR1 is MNHEY and CDR2 is SVGAGI. The CDR3 length is 15 residues. V lost 0 bases, J lost 5 bases, and 11 bases lay in between. CDR3 loop: CASSYSGASHQPQHF. The CDR3 coding sequence is TGTGCCAGCAGTTACTCGGGGGCGAGCCATCAGCCCCAGCATTTT.

The V gene is TRBV18, the J gene TRBJ1-5, with 9 bases identical to TRBD1. The CDR3 is 16 amino acids. Germline CDR1 and CDR2: KGHSH and LQKENI. V trimming: 4 bases; J trimming: 8 bases; junction bases outside the gene matches: 12. Here the CDR3 reads CASSLSGQGGRKPQHF. The CDR3 DNA follows: TGTGCCAGCTCACTATCGGGACAGGGTGGTAGGAAGCCCCAGCATTTT.

The chain is built from TRBV28 and TRBJ1-2; D unclear. The CDR3 totals 11 residues. Looked up from germline, CDR1 is MDHEN and CDR2 is SYDVKM. V was pared by 7 bases and J by 5 bases, with 8 bases between. The CDR3, as DNA: TGTGCCAGCAAAGCGGAGTATGGCTACACCTTC. Translating it yields CASKAEYGYTF.

V is TRBV30 and J is TRBJ2-3; 8 positions agree with TRBD1. CDR3 size: 15 residues. V lost 1 base to trimming and J lost 5 bases; unmatched junction nucleotides: 8. Germline-derived CDR1 and CDR2 are GTSNPN and SVGIG (reference sequence). CDR3 DNA: TGTGCCTGGAGTGGGGGACAGGCTTTCGTAGATACGCAGTATTTT. It yields the protein CAWSGGQAFVDTQYF.

This clone was recorded once. J is TRBJ2-1 and V is TRBV9, with D perhaps matching TRBD2 (6 bases). The V gene lost 4 bases and the J gene lost 3 bases, with 8 bases spanning the gap. The CDR3 is made up of 13 amino acids. Germline CDR1 reads SGDLS; CDR2 reads YYNGEE. CDR3 amino acids: CASSQGLYNEQFF. The CDR3 region has the DNA TGTGCCAGCAGCCAGGGACTCTACAATGAGCAGTTCTTC.

As DNA, the CDR3 is TGTGCCAGCAGCTTGGGACAGCCAACTAATGAAAAACTGTTTTTT. This encodes CASSLGQPTNEKLFF. The rearrangement joins TRBV5-6 to TRBJ1-4; D perhaps matches TRBD1 (5 bases). This CDR3 comprises 15 residues. Trimming shortened V by 0 bases and J by 0 bases, and 6 bases separated the two germline ends. Per germline, CDR1 SGHDT and CDR2 YYEEEE.

The gene calls are TRBV4-3 and TRBJ1-1; a weak D match, TRBD1 (5 bases). The CDR3 runs 16 residues. Germline V CDR1 and CDR2: LGHNA, YSLEER. V shed 0 bases and J shed 4 bases, with 15 bases lying between them. The CDR3 loop is CASSQDWRGGGTEAFF. The DNA of the CDR3 is TGCGCCAGCAGCCAAGATTGGCGGGGGGGTGGCACTGAAGCTTTCTTT.

V usage is TRBV2 and J usage is TRBJ1-5; 10 bases are shared with TRBD1. The J segment lost 12 bases and the V segment lost 5 bases, leaving 4 bases of the junction unmatched. Germline V CDR1 and CDR2: SNHLY, FYNNEI. CDR3 size: 12 residues. The CDR3 sequence: CASSPGQGLQHF. CDR3 DNA sequence: TGTGCCAGCAGTCCGGGACAGGGGCTCCAGCATTTT.

This clone was seen repeatedly, ten times or more. The chain joins TRBV7-3 to TRBJ2-7; 11 bases map to TRBD2. The J segment lost 1 base and the V segment lost 4 bases, leaving 6 bases of the junction unmatched. The length of the CDR3 is 16 residues. CDR1 SGHTA and CDR2 FQGTGA come from the germline V gene. This CDR3 is CASSYKTSGKSYEQYF. CDR3 bases: TGTGCCAGCAGCTACAAGACTAGCGGGAAATCCTACGAGCAGTACTTC. Looking up the rest from reference TRBV7-3 and TRBJ2-7 gives the full variable domain: GAGVSQTPSNKVTEKGKYVELRCDPISGHTALYWYRQSLGQGPEFLIYFQGTGAADDSGLPNDRFFAVRPEGSVSTLKIQRTERGDSAVYLCASSYKTSGKSYEQYFGPGTRLTVT.

This chain joins TRBV4-2 and TRBJ2-5, with TRBD2 matching over 16 bases. Germline V gene lookup returns CDR1 LGHNA and CDR2 YNFKEQ. This CDR3 is built from 18 residues. V dropped 4 bases and J dropped 6; count of bases not matched to a gene: 11. In DNA form, the CDR3 reads TGTGCCAGCAGCCTATCAGGGACTAGCGGGGGGGCGGCCCAGACCCAGTACTTC. This encodes CASSLSGTSGGAAQTQYF.

The genes are TRBV21-1 and TRBJ2-7; the tabulated D call, TRBD2, remains unverified against the DNA. TRBV21-1 is a known pseudogene. CDR3 size: 15 residues. CDR3 sequence reads: CASSKLAEYSYEQYF. DNA for the CDR3: TGTGCCAGCAGCAAACTAGCGGAGTACTCCTACGAGCAGTACTTC.

The V and J genes are TRBV4-2 and TRBJ2-2; tentatively, D is TRBD2 (6 bases). CDR3 size: 14 residues. Germline V gene data show CDR1 as LGHNA and CDR2 as YNFKEQ. V dropped 4 bases and J dropped 0 bases, with 6 bases sitting between them. CDR3 loop: CASSPGANTGELFF. The CDR3, as DNA: TGTGCCAGCAGCCCGGGAGCGAACACCGGGGAGCTGTTTTTT.

V usage is TRBV7-9 and J usage is TRBJ1-1, with D perhaps TRBD1 (5 bases). With 0 bases removed from V and 1 base from J, the gap between germline ends came to 6 bases. CDR1 is SEHNR, CDR2 FQNEAQ, per germline (reference sequence). The CDR3 runs 14 residues. This CDR3 is CASSLAQGNTEAFF. The CDR3 DNA sequence: TGTGCCAGCAGCTTAGCCCAGGGGAACACTGAAGCTTTCTTT.

The rearrangement joins TRBV4-2 to TRBJ2-1, with 8 nucleotides matching TRBD2. The length of the CDR3 is 16 residues. CDR1 and CDR2 (germline): LGHNA, YNFKEQ. The V gene end was trimmed by 0 bases and the J gene end by 7 bases; junction bases not matched to a gene: 8. The CDR3 DNA is TGTGCCAGCAGCCAAGATATAGCGGGGATAAAGAATGAGCAGTTCTTC. Translated, it gives CASSQDIAGIKNEQFF.

This rearrangement joins TRBV4-1 to TRBJ1-1, with TRBD1 matching over 8 bases. The germline V gene has CDR1 MGHRA and CDR2 YSYEKL. With V trimmed by 1 base and J by 11 bases, 6 bases remained unmatched. The CDR3 covers 13 residues. The CDR3: CASSQAGGAGAFF. CDR3 in DNA: TGCGCCAGCAGCCAAGCAGGGGGCGCGGGGGCTTTCTTT.